The 17 T cell receptor beta chains given below trace back to one sample, sequenced in a study of spatial heterogeneity in lung cancer. Time point: sample taken at primary tumor resection. One entry per CDR3 protein, called by TCRdb with MiXCR from the 5' RACE reads. The table lists about 20,000 distinct CDR3 sequences, over 4.5% of them singletons. Source: PBMCs, taken at surgery. The receptor source for this set is a male donor with early-stage non-small cell lung cancer.

This clonotype was counted ten times or more. This sequence joins TRBV14 and TRBJ1-6; no definite D call. The length of the CDR3 is 13 residues. V was trimmed by 2 bases and J by 10 bases, leaving 9 bases between them. Germline V gives CDR1 SGHDN, CDR2 FVKESK. In DNA, the CDR3 is TGTGCCAGCAGCCAACGCACAGACTCACCCCTCCACTTT. Translation: CASSQRTDSPLHF.

In its sample, this clonotype was seen many times. J is TRBJ1-2 and V is TRBV11-2; D ambiguous. Germline V gene sequence: CDR1 SGHAT, CDR2 FQNNGV. This CDR3 region has 12 residues. The ends were cut back, 5 bases at V and 4 bases at J, with 8 bases in the middle. CDR3 sequence (DNA): TGTGCCAGCAGCCTTAACCTCTATGGCTACACCTTC. This codes for CASSLNLYGYTF.

This clonotype was seen at least ten times. V usage is TRBV6-6 and J usage is TRBJ1-5; TRBD1 is a possible D gene (6 bases). This CDR3 spans 15 amino acids. Germline assignment: CDR1 MNHNY and CDR2 SVGAGI (reference sequence). With 5 bases removed from V and 2 bases from J, the gap between germline ends came to 13 bases. The CDR3 here is CASSPGTRGNQPQHF. The CDR3 nucleotides read TGTGCCAGCAGTCCCGGGACAAGGGGCAATCAGCCCCAGCATTTT.

The chain links TRBV6-2 or TRBV6-3 to TRBJ2-1; 7 nucleotides match TRBD1. With V trimmed by 8 bases and J by 7 bases, 8 bases remained unmatched. Germline-derived CDR1 and CDR2 are MNHEY and SVGEGT. This CDR3 has 13 amino acids. The CDR3 DNA reads TGTGCCAGCTCCCAGAGGGGACAGAATGAGCAGTTCTTC. This encodes CASSQRGQNEQFF.

This clonotype was seen only a few times. The chain recombines TRBV7-3 with TRBJ2-7; TRBD2 matches at 8 bases. Looked up from germline, CDR1 is SGHTA and CDR2 is FQGTGA. The CDR3 extends over 15 amino acids. The V gene end was trimmed by 2 bases and the J gene end by 0 bases; junction bases not matched to a gene: 3. The CDR3 DNA reads as TGTGCCAGCAGCTTATCAGCGGGGGCCTCCTACGAGCAGTACTTC. Translating gives CASSLSAGASYEQYF. The full variable domain, its missing parts supplied by reference TRBV7-3 and TRBJ2-7, is GAGVSQTPSNKVTEKGKYVELRCDPISGHTALYWYRQSLGQGPEFLIYFQGTGAADDSGLPNDRFFAVRPEGSVSTLKIQRTERGDSAVYLCASSLSAGASYEQYFGPGTRLTVT.

This clonotype is medium-sized. V and J are TRBV28 and TRBJ1-5; unclear D gene. V was clipped by 3 bases and J by 3 bases, with 12 bases between them. This CDR3 has 15 residues. CDR1 is MDHEN, CDR2 SYDVKM, per germline. The CDR3 DNA follows: TGTGCCAGCAGTTTTGCAGGAGGCTTCAATCAGCCCCAGCATTTT. It translates to CASSFAGGFNQPQHF. Full variable domain (rest looked up from reference TRBV28 and TRBJ1-5): DVKVTQSSRYLVKRTGEKVFLECVQDMDHENMFWYRQDPGLGLRLIYFSYDVKMKEKGDIPEGYSVSREKKERFSLILESASTNQTSMYLCASSFAGGFNQPQHFGDGTRLSIL.

This clonotype was seen a few times. CDR3 region: CASSLGQVKDEQYF. In DNA form, the CDR3 reads TGCGCCAGCAGCTTGGGACAGGTCAAGGACGAGCAGTACTTC. The chain links TRBV5-1 to TRBJ2-7; a possible D gene is TRBD1 (6 bases). The germline CDR1 and CDR2 sequences are SGHRS and YFSETQ. V lost 0 bases to trimming and J lost 5 bases, with 12 bases between them. The CDR3 extends over 14 amino acids.

This clonotype was seen many times. V is TRBV6-2 or TRBV6-3 and J is TRBJ2-7, with unresolved D. CDR1 and CDR2 (germline): MNHEY, SVGEGT. Trimming shortened V by 4 bases and J by 3 bases, and 7 bases separated the two germline ends. The CDR3 totals 12 residues. The CDR3 bases are TGTGCCAGCAGTTCTTGGAGCTACGAGCAGTACTTC. Protein sequence: CASSSWSYEQYF.

This clonotype was observed at least ten times. This chain connects TRBV11-3 to TRBJ2-1; 7 bases align to TRBD1. This CDR3 is 17 amino acids long. In germline, CDR1 is SGHNT, CDR2 YENEEA. With 5 bases clipped from V and 2 bases from J, the junction kept 12 bases outside the gene matches. CDR3: CASSAYRGVLTYNEQFF. CDR3 sequence (DNA): TGTGCCAGCAGCGCGTACAGGGGCGTGTTGACCTACAATGAGCAGTTCTTC. Using reference TRBV11-3 and TRBJ2-1 for the parts outside the CDR3, the full variable domain is EAGVVQSPRYKIIEKKQPVAFWCNPISGHNTLYWYLQNLGQGPELLIRYENEEAVDDSQLPKDRFSAERLKGVDSTLKIQPAELGDSAVYLCASSAYRGVLTYNEQFFGPGTRLTVL.

The sample holds many counts of this clonotype. The chain is built from TRBV6-2 or TRBV6-3 and TRBJ2-7; D tentatively fits TRBD1 or TRBD2 (5 bases each). This CDR3 spans 18 amino acids. The V gene's germline CDR1 is MNHEY and CDR2 SVGEGT. Trimming pared 2 bases from V and 0 bases from J, leaving 20 bases between. This CDR3 is CASSYNPGRATSSYEQYF. For the CDR3, the DNA is TGTGCCAGCAGTTACAACCCGGGACGGGCTACAAGCTCCTACGAGCAGTACTTC.

This clonotype occurred many times. The rearrangement joins TRBV5-6 to TRBJ1-6, with D possibly TRBD1 on 5 matching bases. The germline V gene has CDR1 SGHDT and CDR2 YYEEEE. V was trimmed by 6 bases and J by 0 bases, leaving 13 bases between them. The CDR3 extends over 16 amino acids. The CDR3 DNA follows: TGTGCCAGCACCCCCGGGGCGAGCTCCTATAATTCACCCCTCCACTTT. It translates to CASTPGASSYNSPLHF. The full variable domain, completed using reference TRBV5-6 and TRBJ1-6, is DAGVTQSPTHLIKTRGQQVTLRCSPKSGHDTVSWYQQALGQGPQFIFQYYEEEERQRGNFPDRFSGHQFPNYSSELNVNALLLGDSALYLCASTPGASSYNSPLHFGNGTRLTVT.

This clonotype was seen only a few times. Here the CDR3 DNA reads TGTGCCAGCAGTTTAAGGAGGGGGTACGAGCAGTACTTC. Its translation: CASSLRRGYEQYF. The genes are TRBV27 and TRBJ2-7; the D call may be TRBD1 or TRBD2 (6 bases each). Trimming removed 2 bases at V and 4 bases at J, with 9 bases between. This CDR3 has 13 residues. The germline V gene has CDR1 MNHEY and CDR2 SMNVEV (reference sequence).

This clonotype was picked up many times. The chain couples TRBV7-9 to TRBJ1-6; D is unclear. V lost 2 bases to trimming and J lost 10 bases, with 6 bases between them. From germline, CDR1 is SEHNR and CDR2 FQNEAQ (reference sequence). The CDR3 has 12 amino acids. Here the CDR3 reads CASSLNTSPLHF. CDR3 in DNA: TGTGCCAGCAGCTTAAACACGTCACCCCTCCACTTT.

This clonotype was detected ten times or more. V usage is TRBV27 and J usage is TRBJ2-3; 10 nucleotides align to TRBD2. Germline V gene lookup returns CDR1 MNHEY and CDR2 SMNVEV (reference sequence). The CDR3 sequence is 14 residues long. Trimming took 10 bases from V and 7 from J; bases not matched to a gene: 11. The CDR3 loop is CATRASGSLYTQYF. The CDR3 region has the DNA TGTGCCACAAGGGCTAGCGGGAGTTTGTATACGCAGTATTTT.

The chain links TRBV11-2 to TRBJ2-4, with D unclear. The V gene's germline CDR1 is SGHAT and CDR2 FQNNGV. This CDR3 is 11 amino acids long. The V end lost 5 bases, the J end lost 10 bases, and 9 bases lay between the germline ends. CDR3 region: CASSPLRIQYF. The DNA for the CDR3 is TGTGCCAGCAGCCCGCTGAGGATTCAGTACTTC. The full variable domain, rest sourced from reference TRBV11-2 and TRBJ2-4, is EAGVAQSPRYKIIEKRQSVAFWCNPISGHATLYWYQQILGQGPKLLIQFQNNGVVDDSQLPKDRFSAERLKGVDSTLKIQPAKLEDSAVYLCASSPLRIQYFGAGTRLSVL.

This clonotype was observed many times. The genes are TRBV6-5 and TRBJ2-7, with D perhaps TRBD1 (6 bases). The V and J ends lost 6 bases and 3 bases respectively, with 15 bases between them. The CDR3 loop spans 14 amino acids. The germline V gene has CDR1 MNHEY and CDR2 SVGAGI. The CDR3 region is CASRSFDRYYEQYF. The CDR3 region has the DNA TGTGCCAGCAGATCCTTCGACAGGTACTACGAGCAGTACTTC.

V is TRBV19 and J is TRBJ2-1; possibly TRBD2 for D (5 bases). The CDR3 totals 16 residues. Germline V gene data show CDR1 as LNHDA and CDR2 as SQIVND (reference sequence). V gave up 6 bases and J gave up 3 bases, with 18 bases separating them. The CDR3 reads CASRLTNLGLYNEQFF. The DNA for the CDR3 is TGTGCCAGTAGATTGACTAATCTAGGACTCTACAATGAGCAGTTCTTC.